One sample yielded the 14 T cell receptor beta chains listed below, sequenced in a study of T cell changes during pregnancy in multiple sclerosis. TCRdb keeps only in-frame clones here, not all; method: immunoSEQ multiplex PCR. The sample records fewer than 85,000 clones, approximately 90% being singletons. Source: peripheral blood, taken in the first trimester of pregnancy. These receptors all come from a female donor in good health, enrolled as a control in a pregnancy study.

This chain joins TRBV29-1 and TRBJ1-2; the D is unclear. CDR3 size: 14 residues. Germline CDR1 SQVTM, CDR2 ANQGSEA. The V end was cut by 0 bases, the J end by 4 bases, with 12 bases between. As DNA, the CDR3 is TGCAGCGTTGAAGATTGGGGTGAGGGCTATGGCTACACCTTC. This gives the protein CSVEDWGEGYGYTF.

This chain's CDR3 is CASSLKAGTEAFF. The DNA of the CDR3 is TGTGCCAGCAGCTTAAAGGCGGGGACTGAAGCTTTCTTT. This sequence joins TRBV7-8 and TRBJ1-1; D is uncertain. Germline V lookup: CDR1 SGHVS, CDR2 FQNEAQ. This CDR3 spans 13 amino acids. Trimming removed 2 bases from V and 5 bases from J, with 9 bases in between.

This chain links TRBV30 with TRBJ1-5, with D perhaps matching TRBD1 (6 bases). This CDR3 contains 16 residues. The V and J ends lost 3 bases and 1 base respectively, with 16 bases between them. Germline CDR1 reads GTSNPN; CDR2 reads SVGIG (reference sequence). The CDR3 is CAWSGRGINSNQPQHF. DNA of the CDR3: TGTGCCTGGAGCGGCAGGGGCATTAACAGCAATCAGCCCCAGCATTTT. Combining the CDR3 with reference TRBV30 and TRBJ1-5 gives the whole variable domain SQTIHQWPATLVQPVGSPLSLECTVEGTSNPNLYWYRQAAGRGLQLLFYSVGIGQISSEVPQNLSASRPQDRQFILSSKKLLLSDSGFYLCAWSGRGINSNQPQHFGDGTRLSIL.

The CDR3 protein is CASSDRGAYNEQFF. The DNA for the CDR3 is TGTGCCAGCAGTGATCGCGGGGCCTACAATGAGCAGTTCTTC. This chain links TRBV6-1 with TRBJ2-1; weak D call: TRBD2 (6 bases). V was clipped by 3 bases and J by 2 bases, with 8 bases between them. Germline lookup yields CDR1 MNHNS and CDR2 SASEGT. The CDR3 extends over 14 amino acids.

V is TRBV6-5 and J is TRBJ1-1, with 9 bases matching TRBD1. The length of the CDR3 is 16 residues. Germline CDR1 and CDR2: MNHEY and SVGAGI. With 1 base clipped from V and 5 bases from J, the junction kept 8 bases outside the gene matches. The CDR3 nucleotides read TGTGCCAGCAGTTACTTTCCGGGACAGGGCACGACTGAAGCTTTCTTT. The encoded protein is CASSYFPGQGTTEAFF.

This chain links TRBV7-9 with TRBJ2-2, with 9 bases identical to TRBD1. The CDR3 covers 14 residues. The germline CDR1 and CDR2 sequences are SEHNR and FQNEAQ (reference sequence). The V and J ends lost 4 bases and 5 bases, in that order; junction bases with no gene match: 2. The CDR3 DNA is TGTGCCAGCAGCTCCGGGACAGGGACCGGGGAGCTGTTTTTT. It is translated as CASSSGTGTGELFF.

The V call is TRBV5-4, the J call TRBJ2-3, with D hard to call. The germline CDR1 and CDR2 sequences are SGHNT and YYREEE (reference sequence). The CDR3 sequence is 16 residues long. Trimming pared 0 bases from V and 0 bases from J, leaving 11 bases between. The CDR3 here is CASSLATRTSTDTQYF. DNA of the CDR3: TGTGCCAGCAGCTTGGCGACACGTACTAGCACAGATACGCAGTATTTT.

The V gene is TRBV5-1, the J gene TRBJ2-3; 7 bases line up with TRBD2. The V and J ends lost 0 bases and 3 bases, in that order; junction bases with no gene match: 10. The germline CDR1 and CDR2 sequences are SGHRS and YFSETQ. The CDR3 is made up of 17 amino acids. The CDR3 here is CASSLAGGGAKTDTQYF. DNA of the CDR3: TGCGCCAGCAGCTTGGCGGGAGGAGGGGCCAAGACAGATACGCAGTATTTT.

V and J are TRBV7-8 and TRBJ1-1, with 10 nucleotides matching TRBD1. The germline gives CDR1 SGHVS, CDR2 FQNEAQ. The V segment lost 5 bases and the J segment 1 base; nucleotides outside the gene matches: 7. The CDR3 covers 16 residues. CDR3 DNA sequence: TGTGCCAGCAGCCAGGGGACAGGGGATTGGAACACTGAAGCTTTCTTT. Encoded protein: CASSQGTGDWNTEAFF. The variable domain in full, with the rest retrieved from reference TRBV7-8 and TRBJ1-1, is GAGVSQSPRYKVAKRGQDVALRCDPISGHVSLFWYQQALGQGPEFLTYFQNEAQLDKSGLPSDRFFAERPEGSVSTLKIQRTQQEDSAVYLCASSQGTGDWNTEAFFGQGTRLTVV.

This clone has a handful of counts. The chain combines TRBV30 with TRBJ1-5; D might be TRBD1 (5 bases). This CDR3 is 15 amino acids long. Trimming shortened V by 2 bases and J by 6 bases, and 17 bases separated the two germline ends. In germline, CDR1 is GTSNPN, CDR2 SVGIG (reference sequence). The CDR3 sequence: CAWSYGPGGGQPQHF. DNA of the CDR3: TGTGCCTGGAGTTACGGGCCGGGGGGAGGTCAGCCCCAGCATTTT.

This sequence joins TRBV28 and TRBJ2-3; 7 bases line up with TRBD2. This CDR3 has 16 amino acids. With 6 bases clipped from V and 0 bases from J, the junction kept 9 bases outside the gene matches. Looked up from germline, CDR1 is MDHEN and CDR2 is SYDVKM. The CDR3 coding sequence is TGTGCCAGCAGCACCGCCGGGAGGCCTAGCACAGATACGCAGTATTTT. Its translation is CASSTAGRPSTDTQYF.

The V and J genes are TRBV27 and TRBJ2-7; 15 bases are shared with TRBD2. Trimming at V came to 6 bases and at J to 4 bases, leaving 7 bases not matched to a gene. Germline V CDR1 and CDR2: MNHEY, SMNVEV (reference sequence). This CDR3 spans 16 amino acids. The CDR3 reads CASRPGLAGGPYEQYF. The DNA of the CDR3 is TGTGCCAGCAGACCCGGACTAGCGGGAGGGCCTTACGAGCAGTACTTC.

V is TRBV5-4 and J is TRBJ2-2, with 8 bases that match TRBD1. Germline CDR1 SGHNT, CDR2 YYREEE (reference sequence). The CDR3 is made up of 17 amino acids. J gave up 0 bases and V 2 bases, and 6 bases lay outside the gene matches. The CDR3 DNA is TGTGCCAGCAGCTTCCTAACGGGACAGGCGAACACCGGGGAGCTGTTTTTT. It yields the protein CASSFLTGQANTGELFF.

The rearrangement uses TRBV12-5 and TRBJ2-5, with D possibly being TRBD1 (6 bases). Germline V gives CDR1 LGHNT, CDR2 FRNRAP. This CDR3 spans 12 amino acids. V lost 4 bases to trimming and J lost 5 bases, with 8 bases between them. The CDR3 bases are TGTGCTAGTGGTTCCACAGGGGAGACCCAGTACTTC. This gives the protein CASGSTGETQYF.